This TCR beta chain was sequenced during a study of T cell responses to AZD1222 COVID-19 vaccine (TCRdb year 2021). Some background on the complete study: A total of about 230 trial participants underwent TCR sequencing, of whom some 210 received two doses of AZD1222 and roughly 25 received two doses of the MenACWY control vaccine. Trial participants were enrolled into age subgroups of 18-55, 56-69 and 70-plus years, which contained 148, 28 and 57 TCR-sequenced participants, respectively.

Read against the paper, the sample's time point label means: about 28 days (+/-7) after the second vaccine dose. AZD1222 recipients with second doses at about 4 weeks or about 12 weeks were pooled, because spike-specific TCR depth and breadth did not differ between schedules. Vaccinee samples came from UK trials COV001 and COV002, including a single-blind randomized controlled phase 2/3 trial of AZD1222 (ChAdOx1 nCoV-19) in healthy adults. Trial participant PBMC samples were collected at day 0 and day 28 after the second dose for TCRbeta chain sequencing. The CDR3 regions of human TCRbeta chains were subjected to immunosequencing. The original pipeline was this. Repertoire TCRs were matched against a reference library of SARS-CoV-2-specific TCRs generated with the MIRA antigen-specificity platform. Breadth was defined as the fraction of unique TCRs that were SARS-CoV-2-associated, and depth was defined as the fraction of total T cells that were SARS-CoV-2-associated. Using the MIRA data, every spike-specific TCR was mapped to the spike region that the TCR reacted to and assigned to either a CD4 or a CD8 class. Log10-transformed breadth and depth values were compared by one-way ANOVA with Sidak's multiple comparisons tests. TCRdb stores this immuneACCESS table with in-frame sequences only. Part of the clones is absent; in the studies checked, under half of the shortfall reflects unresolved V genes, and no reason is known for the rest. V, J and clone size reflect that table, while D and trimming were determined from the DNA. The sample table holds about 120,000 clones, of which around 86% were seen once. The leading ten clones occupy less than 3.5% of the sample.

About this clone: Its target antigen remains unknown. No base qualities exist here, and no much larger clone lies one base off it.

The paper as a whole reports these results and caveats: The 56-69-year group was small, and its depth increase did not reach significance, likely because of low power. Epitopes outside the regions mutated in the B.1.351 and B.1.1.7 variants were reportedly recognized by nearly half of the unique spike-specific TCRs. Conclusions about previously exposed vaccinees are limited, since just five to seven AZD1222 recipients were seropositive for SARS-CoV-2 at baseline. The whole spike protein was spanned by vaccine-associated CD4 TCRs, and dominant responses were seen in regions 160-218 and 743-854. A significant rise in spike-specific TCR breadth and depth was observed after two AZD1222 doses relative to day 0 and relative to MenACWY recipients. No day 14 peak-response samples were available, so repertoires were characterized only after the peak T cell response. Participants were mostly white British and included more females than males, and it was suggested by the authors that clonal diversity may have been underestimated.

Inclusive of the bounding cysteine and phenylalanine, the CDR3 is 19 residues long. Of all the DNA, just the CDR3 is kept, 57 bases in frame from base 1. The germline V gene provides CDR1 SGHRS and CDR2 YFSETQ. Trimmed from V: 4 bases; trimmed from J: 0 bases; junction bases lacking a gene match: 11. The material sequenced was peripheral blood, taken 28 days after the second AZD1222 dose. Rearrangement joined TRBV5-1 to TRBJ2-1; the central 12 bases match TRBD2. This clonotype originated in an adult who received the AZD1222 COVID-19 vaccine. The nucleotide sequence reads as follows: TGCGCCAGCAGCGGATCGACTAGCGGGGGCCTGAGCTCCTACAATGAGCAGTTCTTC. Its protein is CASSGSTSGGLSSYNEQFF.